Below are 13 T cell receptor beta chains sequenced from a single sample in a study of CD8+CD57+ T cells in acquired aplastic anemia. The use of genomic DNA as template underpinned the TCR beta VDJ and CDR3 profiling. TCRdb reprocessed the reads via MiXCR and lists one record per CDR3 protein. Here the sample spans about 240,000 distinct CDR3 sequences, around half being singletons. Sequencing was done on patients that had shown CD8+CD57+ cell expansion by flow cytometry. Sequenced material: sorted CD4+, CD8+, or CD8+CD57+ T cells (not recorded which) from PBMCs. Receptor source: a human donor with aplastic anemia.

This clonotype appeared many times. The CDR3 bases are TGTGCCAGCAACCTGCAACAGGGGGATCCCTCACCCCTCCACTTT. This sequence encodes CASNLQQGDPSPLHF. This rearrangement joins TRBV11-2 to TRBJ1-6; 8 bases are a match to TRBD1. The CDR3 consists of 15 residues. CDR1 is SGHAT, CDR2 FQNNGV, per germline. The V gene end was trimmed by 7 bases and the J gene end by 10 bases; junction bases not matched to a gene: 12.

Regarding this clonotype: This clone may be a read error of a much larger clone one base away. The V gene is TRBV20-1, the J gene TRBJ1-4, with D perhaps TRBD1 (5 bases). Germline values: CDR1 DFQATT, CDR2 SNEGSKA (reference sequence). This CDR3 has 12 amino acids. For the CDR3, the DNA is TGCGGTGCTAGAGTCAGTGGGGCTGAACAGCTTTTT. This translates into CGARVSGAEQLF.

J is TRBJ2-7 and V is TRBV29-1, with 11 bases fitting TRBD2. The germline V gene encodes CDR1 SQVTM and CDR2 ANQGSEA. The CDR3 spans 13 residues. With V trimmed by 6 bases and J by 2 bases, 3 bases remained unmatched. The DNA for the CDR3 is TGCAGCGTGGGGACTAGCGGTCCCTACGAGCAGTACTTC. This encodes CSVGTSGPYEQYF.

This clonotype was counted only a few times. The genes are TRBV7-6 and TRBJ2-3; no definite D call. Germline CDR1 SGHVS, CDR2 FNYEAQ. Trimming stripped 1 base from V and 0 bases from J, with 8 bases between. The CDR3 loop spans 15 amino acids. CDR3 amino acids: CASSLGLPSTDTQYF. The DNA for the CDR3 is TGTGCCAGCAGCTTAGGCCTACCTAGCACAGATACGCAGTATTTT.

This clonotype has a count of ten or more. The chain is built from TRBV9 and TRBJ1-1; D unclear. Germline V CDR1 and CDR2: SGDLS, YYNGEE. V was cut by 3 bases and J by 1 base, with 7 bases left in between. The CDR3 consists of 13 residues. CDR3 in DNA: TGTGCCAGCAGCGATCGGTGGAACACTGAAGCTTTCTTT. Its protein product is CASSDRWNTEAFF.

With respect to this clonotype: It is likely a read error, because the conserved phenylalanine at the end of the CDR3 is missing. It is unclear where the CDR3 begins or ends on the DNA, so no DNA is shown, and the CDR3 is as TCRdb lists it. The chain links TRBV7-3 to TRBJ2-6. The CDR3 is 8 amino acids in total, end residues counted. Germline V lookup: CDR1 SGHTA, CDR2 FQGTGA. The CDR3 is CASSLGTS.

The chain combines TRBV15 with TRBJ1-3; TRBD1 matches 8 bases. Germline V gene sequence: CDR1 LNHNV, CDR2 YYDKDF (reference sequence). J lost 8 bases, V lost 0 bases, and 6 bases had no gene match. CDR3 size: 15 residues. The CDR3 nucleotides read TGTGCCACCAGCAGAGACCCCAGGGGGCAGGACACCATATATTTT. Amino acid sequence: CATSRDPRGQDTIYF.

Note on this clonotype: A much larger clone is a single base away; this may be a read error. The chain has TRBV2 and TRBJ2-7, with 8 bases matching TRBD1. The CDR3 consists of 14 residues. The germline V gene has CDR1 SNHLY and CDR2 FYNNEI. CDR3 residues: CAGSRTGNSYEQYF. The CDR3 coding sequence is TGTGCCGGCAGTCGGACAGGGAACTCCTACGAGCAGTACTTC.

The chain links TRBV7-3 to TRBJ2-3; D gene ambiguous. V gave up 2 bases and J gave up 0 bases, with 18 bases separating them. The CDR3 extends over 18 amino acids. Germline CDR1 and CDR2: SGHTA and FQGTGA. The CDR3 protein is CASSLYPLRSTSTDTQYF. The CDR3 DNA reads TGTGCCAGCAGCTTATATCCCCTAAGAAGTACTAGCACAGATACGCAGTATTTT.

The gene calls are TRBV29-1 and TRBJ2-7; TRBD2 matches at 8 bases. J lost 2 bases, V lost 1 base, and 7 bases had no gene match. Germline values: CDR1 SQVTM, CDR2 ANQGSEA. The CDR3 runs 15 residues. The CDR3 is CSVEGVRGVAYEQYF. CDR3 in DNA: TGCAGCGTTGAAGGCGTGCGGGGGGTCGCCTACGAGCAGTACTTC.

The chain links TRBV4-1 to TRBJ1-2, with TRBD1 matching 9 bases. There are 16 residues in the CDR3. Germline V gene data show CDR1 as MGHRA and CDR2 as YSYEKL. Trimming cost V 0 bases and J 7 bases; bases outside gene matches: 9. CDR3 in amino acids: CASSQDLGTGSFGYTF. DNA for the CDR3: TGCGCCAGCAGCCAAGATTTAGGGACAGGGAGTTTTGGCTACACCTTC.

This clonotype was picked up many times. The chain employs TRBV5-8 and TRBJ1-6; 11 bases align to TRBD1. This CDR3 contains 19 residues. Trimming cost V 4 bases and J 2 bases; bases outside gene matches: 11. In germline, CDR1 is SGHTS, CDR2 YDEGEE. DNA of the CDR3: TGTGCCAGCAGCGGCACGTCTGGACAGGGGGCTACCTATAATTCACCCCTCCACTTT. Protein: CASSGTSGQGATYNSPLHF.

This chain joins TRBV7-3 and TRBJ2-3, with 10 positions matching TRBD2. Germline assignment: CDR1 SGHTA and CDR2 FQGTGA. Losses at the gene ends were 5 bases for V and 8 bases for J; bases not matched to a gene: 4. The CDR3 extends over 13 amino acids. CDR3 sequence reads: CASSEREGLTQYF. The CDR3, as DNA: TGTGCCAGCAGCGAGCGGGAGGGCCTTACGCAGTATTTT.